Below, 8 T cell receptor delta chains from the same sample are listed, as sequenced in a study of gamma-delta T cells after stem cell transplantation. TCRdb redid the clone calls on the RT-PCR reads with CATT. In the table there are 2,700 or so delta-chain clones, roughly 20% of which are singletons. Sequenced sample: gamma-delta T cells. The source is a human donor. It is not recorded whose cells these are; they may come from a transplant donor.

In its sample, this clone is medium-sized. The genes are TRDV2 and TRDJ1; D perhaps matches TRDD3 (6 bases). This CDR3 contains 13 residues. Germline values: CDR1 GEAIGNYY, CDR2 EKD. Trimming stripped 1 base from V and 7 bases from J, with 12 bases between. CDR3 sequence: CACDTLGGTKLIF. The CDR3 DNA reads as TGTGCCTGTGACACGCTTGGGGGGACTAAACTCATCTTT.

There are a few counts of this clone. DNA of the CDR3: TGTGCTCTTGGGGAGCCATGGGGGATGGGGGATACAAAGTACACCGATAAACTCATCTTT. Translated, it gives CALGEPWGMGDTKYTDKLIF. The chain carries TRDV1 and TRDJ1; 10 positions match TRDD3. J lost 0 bases, V lost 3 bases, and 16 bases had no gene match. Germline-derived CDR1 and CDR2 are TSWWSYY and QGS. This CDR3 has 20 amino acids.

In this sample, this clone turned up a few times. This rearrangement joins TRDV1 to TRDJ1; 10 bases fit TRDD3. CDR3 length: 14 residues. Germline-derived CDR1 and CDR2 are TSWWSYY and QGS. V shed 4 bases and J 8 bases; nucleotides not matched to a gene: 7. For the CDR3, the DNA is TGTGCTCTTGGGGTGGTACTGGGGGATTTGAAACTCATCTTT. It codes for CALGVVLGDLKLIF.

This clone ranks as hyperexpanded. Different DNA sequences within this sample yield the same CDR3. The V call is TRDV2, the J call TRDJ1; 7 nucleotides match TRDD3. This CDR3 is built from 20 residues. CDR1 and CDR2 (germline): GEAIGNYY, EKD. The V gene end was trimmed by 0 bases and the J gene end by 2 bases; junction bases not matched to a gene: 20. CDR3 DNA sequence: TGTGCCTGTGACACCGGTGTCTTCCGATTCAACTGGGGTCTTACCGATAAACTCATCTTT. It specifies CACDTGVFRFNWGLTDKLIF.

By sample fraction, this clone is medium-sized. The chain combines TRDV1 with TRDJ1; D perhaps matches TRDD2 (5 bases). Per germline, CDR1 TSWWSYY and CDR2 QGS. CDR3 length: 14 residues. The V end lost 7 bases, the J end lost 4 bases, and 16 bases lay between the germline ends. This CDR3 reads CALVEPPKGDKLIF. CDR3 nucleotide sequence: TGTGCTCTTGTCGAGCCTCCTAAGGGCGATAAACTCATCTTT.

There are a few counts of this clone. The chain joins TRDV1 to TRDJ1, with TRDD3 as a possible D gene (6 bases). In germline, CDR1 is TSWWSYY, CDR2 QGS. The CDR3 runs 15 residues. The ends were cut back, 3 bases at V and 7 bases at J, with 18 bases in the middle. The CDR3 sequence is CALGDADTDYFKLIF. CDR3 nucleotides: TGTGCTCTTGGGGACGCGGATACCGACTACTTTAAACTCATCTTT.

This clone was picked up a small number of times. The chain recombines TRDV1 with TRDJ1; 10 positions agree with TRDD3. Trimming cost V 4 bases and J 0 bases; bases outside gene matches: 17. The CDR3 sequence is 20 residues long. CDR1 is TSWWSYY and CDR2 is QGS in the germline V gene. This CDR3 reads CALGGGPQSTGGLDTDKLIF. CDR3 bases: TGTGCTCTTGGGGGAGGCCCTCAGAGTACTGGGGGATTGGACACCGATAAACTCATCTTT.

With regard to this clone: The likely explanation is a read error, given a far larger clone one base away. Different DNA sequences within this sample yield the same CDR3. The chain joins TRDV1 to TRDJ1, with 9 nucleotides matching TRDD3. The CDR3 is 27 residues long. Germline V CDR1 and CDR2: TSWWSYY, QGS. The CDR3 DNA reads TGTGCTCTTGGGGCAAAAGCCGGGCCGACCTTCCCTTCCGTCCAATACCCTGGGGGATTATACACCGATAAACTCATCTTC. Amino acids: CALGAKAGPTFPSVQYPGGLYTDKLIF.